In this sample, the clone carrying this T cell receptor beta chain turned up a few times. Its antigen is not known. This record comes from a study of Graves' ophthalmopathy and Graves' hyperthyroidism. Study-level background: If no ophthalmopathy appeared within 18 months of follow-up, hyperthyroidism was termed stable. Study findings and constraints: A roughly 76% specificity and about 88% sensitivity were achieved by a 13-signature model that separated ophthalmopathy from stable hyperthyroidism.

Exclusion covered patients with other autoimmune diseases or uncontrolled infections (as well as pregnancy or lactation). TCR beta CDR3 amplification used RNA transcripts. RT-PCR was first run with HTBI primers, then multiplex PCR in a second round. TCRdb reanalysed the multiplex PCR reads using MiXCR and keeps one entry per CDR3 protein. The top ten clones hold approximately 12% of a sample with more than 1,000,000 distinct CDR3 sequences, 35% to 45% of them seen once. Trimming cost V 2 bases and J 3 bases, with 11 bases left between them. The CDR3 sequence is 15 residues long. CDR1 is MNHEY and CDR2 is SVGAGI in the germline V gene.

The specimen was peripheral blood or thyroid tissue (not recorded which). The V call is TRBV6-5, the J call TRBJ1-5, with D possibly matching TRBD1 (6 bases). The clonotype originates from an adult man with Graves' hyperthyroidism. DNA for the CDR3: TGTGCCAGCAGTTACGGCAGGGGAATCAATCAGCCCCAGCATTTT. Residues: CASSYGRGINQPQHF.